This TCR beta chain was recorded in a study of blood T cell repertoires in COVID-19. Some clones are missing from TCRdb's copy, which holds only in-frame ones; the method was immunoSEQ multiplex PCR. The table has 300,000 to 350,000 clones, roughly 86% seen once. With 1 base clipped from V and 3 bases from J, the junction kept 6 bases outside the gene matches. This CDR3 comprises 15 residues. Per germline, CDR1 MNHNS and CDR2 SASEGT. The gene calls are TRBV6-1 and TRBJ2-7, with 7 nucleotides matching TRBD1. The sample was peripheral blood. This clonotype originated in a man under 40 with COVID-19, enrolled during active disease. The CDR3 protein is CASSEGTGPLYEQYF. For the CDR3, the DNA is TGTGCCAGCAGTGAAGGGACAGGCCCTCTCTACGAGCAGTACTTC.